Following are 3 T cell receptor beta chains from one sample sequenced in a study of shared clonotypes between healthy human individuals (dated by TCRdb to 2018 to 2021). Library method: the immunoSEQ multiplex PCR assay. TCRdb retrieved this table from immuneACCESS and kept in-frame rearrangements only. Not all clones are present; in checked studies, unresolved V genes account for under half, and no reason is known for the remainder. This sample lists fewer than 1 million clones; 96% were detected once. The ten largest clonotypes hold less than 0.25% of the sample. CD8 naive samples consisted of CD45RO-negative cells that were positively selected for CCR7, yielding a CD45RA+CCR7+ population without TemRA cells. Specimen: naive CD8+ T cells sorted from blood. According to the study, the label for this sample's cell subset or site signals: CD45RA+CCR7+. These receptors came from a man aged 25 to 40 in good health.

V is TRBV2 and J is TRBJ2-7, with 9 bases matching TRBD1. Trimming took 6 bases from V and 0 from J; bases not matched to a gene: 6. The CDR3 has 15 amino acids. CDR1 is SNHLY and CDR2 is FYNNEI in the germline V gene. The CDR3 sequence is CASSLGQGSSYEQYF. The CDR3 DNA is TGTGCCAGCAGCCTCGGACAGGGGAGCTCCTACGAGCAGTACTTC. Filled out from reference TRBV2 and TRBJ2-7, the complete variable domain reads EPEVTQTPSHQVTQMGQEVILRCVPISNHLYFYWYRQILGQKVEFLVSFYNNEISEKSEIFDDQFSVERPDGSNFTLKIRSTKLEDSAMYFCASSLGQGSSYEQYFGPGTRLTVT.

V is TRBV9 and J is TRBJ1-2; maybe TRBD1 (5 bases). Germline assignment: CDR1 SGDLS and CDR2 YYNGEE. CDR3 size: 12 residues. The V gene lost 6 bases and the J gene lost 5 bases, with 11 bases spanning the gap. CDR3 protein: CASNRGGYGYTF. The CDR3, as DNA: TGTGCCAGCAACCGCGGGGGGTATGGCTACACCTTC.

The gene calls are TRBV29-1 and TRBJ2-7; 9 bases match TRBD2. This CDR3 spans 15 amino acids. The J segment lost 0 bases and the V segment lost 0 bases, leaving 3 bases of the junction unmatched. Germline V gene sequence: CDR1 SQVTM, CDR2 ANQGSEA. CDR3 in DNA: TGCAGCGTTGAAGAGGCGGGAGGGAGCTCCTACGAGCAGTACTTC. Translating it yields CSVEEAGGSSYEQYF.